Listed here are 7 T cell receptor beta chains from one sample, sequenced in a study of T cells in Graves' hyperthyroidism and ophthalmopathy. RNA transcripts served as the template for amplifying TCR beta CDR3 regions. HTBI primers drove first-round RT-PCR of the TCR CDR3. TCRdb ran MiXCR on the multiplex PCR reads and lists one entry per CDR3 protein. Of hundreds of thousands of distinct CDR3 sequences in the sample, around 13% were seen once. Material for sequencing was blood. These receptors all come from a young woman with Graves' hyperthyroidism that later progressed to Graves' ophthalmopathy.

The chain is built from TRBV7-9 and TRBJ2-7; D may match TRBD1 or TRBD2 (7 bases each). CDR1 is SEHNR, CDR2 FQNEAQ, per germline (reference sequence). The CDR3 has 15 residues. V was trimmed by 1 base and J by 7 bases, leaving 17 bases between them. Here the CDR3 reads CASSLVTSRGGEQYF. CDR3 coding DNA: TGTGCCAGCAGCTTAGTCACCTCCAGGGGGGGAGAGCAGTACTTC.

This clonotype was found many times. The chain couples TRBV3-1 to TRBJ1-2, with 7 bases that match TRBD1. CDR1 and CDR2 (germline): LGHDT, YNNKEL (reference sequence). The CDR3 is 13 amino acids. After removal of 4 bases from V and 8 bases from J, the junction contained 7 bases not matched to a gene. CDR3 DNA: TGTGCCAGCAGCCGACAGGGCGAGGCGGGCTACACCTTC. It yields the protein CASSRQGEAGYTF.

Only a few counts were recorded for this clonotype. This chain joins TRBV7-3 and TRBJ2-7; the match to TRBD1 covers 9 bases. The CDR3 consists of 15 residues. J was trimmed by 4 bases and V by 5 bases; bases with no gene match: 9. CDR1 is SGHTA and CDR2 is FQGTGA in the germline V gene. As DNA, the CDR3 is TGTGCCAGCAGCGTATCCGGGACAGGGCTTTACGAGCAGTACTTC. It translates to CASSVSGTGLYEQYF.

This chain connects TRBV7-9 to TRBJ2-7; 8 nucleotides line up with TRBD1. The J segment lost 0 bases and the V segment lost 2 bases, leaving 9 bases of the junction unmatched. The CDR3 consists of 17 residues. From germline, CDR1 is SEHNR and CDR2 FQNEAQ (reference sequence). CDR3 region: CASSLRGADRDSYEQYF. CDR3 nucleotides: TGTGCCAGCAGCTTAAGGGGCGCGGACAGGGACTCCTACGAGCAGTACTTC. The whole variable domain, filled in from reference TRBV7-9 and TRBJ2-7, reads DTGVSQNPRHKITKRGQNVTFRCDPISEHNRLYWYRQTLGQGPEFLTYFQNEAQLEKSRLLSDRFSAERPKGSFSTLEIQRTEQGDSAMYLCASSLRGADRDSYEQYFGPGTRLTVT.

This clonotype was counted at least ten times. The chain joins TRBV12-3 or TRBV12-4 to TRBJ2-7; 10 bases match TRBD2. J lost 0 bases, V lost 6 bases, and 5 bases had no gene match. There are 15 residues in the CDR3. In nucleotides, the CDR3 is TGTGCCAGCAGGGAGGGACTAGCGAACTCCTACGAGCAGTACTTC. Encoded protein: CASREGLANSYEQYF.

This clonotype occurred a few times. V usage is TRBV25-1 and J usage is TRBJ1-1; D is unresolved. V lost 5 bases and J lost 1, with 11 bases in between. The CDR3 totals 14 residues. Looked up from germline, CDR1 is MGHDK and CDR2 is SYGVNS. CDR3 sequence (DNA): TGTGCCAGCAGTCCCTCCAGCCCGAACACTGAAGCTTTCTTT. Translating it yields CASSPSSPNTEAFF.

Details on this clonotype: This clone may be a read error of a much larger clone one base away. The V gene is TRBV12-3 or TRBV12-4, the J gene TRBJ2-7; D might be TRBD2 (6 bases). CDR3 length equals 13 residues. The CDR3: CTSSPFGGNEQYF. CDR3 DNA: TGTACCAGCAGTCCCTTCGGCGGGAACGAGCAGTACTTC.